Below, 29 T cell receptor beta chains from the same sample are listed, as sequenced in a study of T cells in Graves' hyperthyroidism and ophthalmopathy. RNA transcripts served as the template for amplifying TCR beta CDR3 regions. Carried out on the TCR CDR3, a first-round RT-PCR used the HTBI primer set. TCRdb processed the multiplex PCR reads anew with MiXCR; each CDR3 protein has one entry. The sample has more than 500,000 distinct CDR3 sequences, around 16% seen once; the top ten hold 29%. The material sequenced was blood. The receptors were sampled from a woman in her 30s with Graves' ophthalmopathy.

This sequence joins TRBV5-6 and TRBJ1-5; weak D call: TRBD1 (6 bases). This CDR3 is 16 amino acids long. The germline gives CDR1 SGHDT, CDR2 YYEEEE. V shed 0 bases and J shed 2 bases, with 12 bases lying between them. CDR3 loop: CASSLGGGLGNQPQHF. DNA for the CDR3: TGTGCCAGCAGCTTGGGGGGGGGGCTGGGCAATCAGCCCCAGCATTTT.

This clonotype was detected ten times or more. This chain uses TRBV30 with TRBJ1-1; D perhaps matches TRBD1 (6 bases). The CDR3 loop spans 15 amino acids. Trimming took 4 bases from V and 1 from J, leaving 16 bases between them. Germline V lookup: CDR1 GTSNPN, CDR2 SVGIG (reference sequence). DNA of the CDR3: TGTGCCTGGATCACCCGGGGACACTGGAACACTGAAGCTTTCTTT. Encoded protein: CAWITRGHWNTEAFF.

This clonotype was counted at least ten times. The chain's CDR3 is CAWSHNRDRVYSNQPQHF. CDR3 coding DNA: TGTGCCTGGAGCCATAACCGGGACAGGGTTTATAGCAATCAGCCCCAGCATTTT. The chain employs TRBV30 and TRBJ1-5; TRBD1 agrees at 9 bases. The V gene end was trimmed by 3 bases and the J gene end by 0 bases; junction bases not matched to a gene: 12. Germline V lookup: CDR1 GTSNPN, CDR2 SVGIG (reference sequence). The CDR3 has 18 amino acids. Complete variable domain (other parts from reference TRBV30 and TRBJ1-5): SQTIHQWPATLVQPVGSPLSLECTVEGTSNPNLYWYRQAAGRGLQLLFYSVGIGQISSEVPQNLSASRPQDRQFILSSKKLLLSDSGFYLCAWSHNRDRVYSNQPQHFGDGTRLSIL.

This clonotype was counted ten times or more. The chain joins TRBV28 to TRBJ1-5; D is undetermined. In germline, CDR1 is MDHEN, CDR2 SYDVKM. The CDR3 sequence is 18 residues long. Trimming pared 2 bases from V and 3 bases from J, leaving 20 bases between. The CDR3 DNA follows: TGTGCCAGCAGTTTACAACCCCCAAATGAAGCCTTCAATCAGCCCCAGCATTTT. This sequence encodes CASSLQPPNEAFNQPQHF.

This clonotype was seen ten or more times. This rearrangement joins TRBV28 to TRBJ2-3; the D gene is possibly TRBD2 (6 bases). This CDR3 has 14 residues. Between the trimmed V and J ends, which lost 5 bases and 7 bases, there was a span of 16 bases. Germline V gene data show CDR1 as MDHEN and CDR2 as SYDVKM. Here the CDR3 DNA reads TGTGCCAGCAGTATTGGGGGGAACGAGAATACGCAGTATTTT. It codes for CASSIGGNENTQYF.

This clonotype was observed at least ten times. The chain links TRBV7-2 to TRBJ2-5; D may be TRBD1 (6 bases). The length of the CDR3 is 14 residues. Germline values: CDR1 SGHTA, CDR2 FQGNSA. The germline V and J ends were trimmed by 6 bases and 4 bases, with 15 bases remaining between them. This CDR3 is CASSSTDRRETQYF. CDR3 sequence (DNA): TGTGCCAGCAGTTCTACCGACAGGAGAGAGACCCAGTACTTC.

In its sample, this clonotype was seen a few times. Being one base from a much bigger clone, this may be a read error. The chain combines TRBV2 with TRBJ2-2; 13 bases line up with TRBD2. The germline CDR1 and CDR2 sequences are SNHLY and FYNNEI. The CDR3 extends over 17 amino acids. The CDR3 spells CAGSLTSGRAPGGELFF. CDR3 nucleotides: TGTGCCGGCAGTTTAACTAGCGGGAGGGCCCCAGGCGGGGAGCTGTTTTTT.

This clonotype appeared many times. The chain has TRBV20-1 and TRBJ1-4; possibly TRBD1 for D (6 bases). The germline V gene has CDR1 DFQATT and CDR2 SNEGSKA (reference sequence). The ends were cut back, 5 bases at V and 8 bases at J, with 24 bases in the middle. The CDR3 covers 16 residues. CDR3 amino acids: CSASPPSGQGREKLFF. CDR3 coding DNA: TGCAGTGCTTCCCCCCCTAGCGGGCAGGGGAGGGAAAAACTGTTTTTT.

The V gene is TRBV6-1, the J gene TRBJ2-2; 13 bases fit TRBD2. Germline V gives CDR1 MNHNS, CDR2 SASEGT. V gave up 5 bases and J gave up 6 bases; unmatched junction bases: 9. The CDR3 is 17 residues long. In DNA form, the CDR3 reads TGTGCCAGCAGTCGACCCGGACTAGCGGGAGTCCCCGGGGAGCTGTTTTTT. Translation: CASSRPGLAGVPGELFF.

This clonotype was observed at least ten times. The chain uses TRBV6-1 and TRBJ2-3; no firm D call. The CDR3 totals 16 residues. Trimming shortened V by 2 bases and J by 0 bases, and 12 bases separated the two germline ends. The germline CDR1 and CDR2 sequences are MNHNS and SASEGT. CDR3 loop: CASSELGRTSTDTQYF. DNA of the CDR3: TGTGCCAGCAGTGAATTGGGCAGGACCAGCACAGATACGCAGTATTTT.

This clonotype was observed many times. The V call is TRBV5-1, the J call TRBJ1-1, with D hard to call. Germline values: CDR1 SGHRS, CDR2 YFSETQ. This CDR3 has 13 residues. V gave up 0 bases and J gave up 3 bases, with 6 bases separating them. The CDR3 DNA reads TGCGCCAGCAGCTTGGCCGGGTACACTGAAGCTTTCTTT. Translated: CASSLAGYTEAFF.

As regards this clonotype: This may come from a read error, since a much larger clone is one base off. The rearrangement links TRBV7-8 to TRBJ2-1; a weak D match, TRBD2 (6 bases). The germline V gene encodes CDR1 SGHVS and CDR2 FQNEAQ. V lost 6 bases, J lost 4 bases, and 16 bases lay in between. The CDR3 consists of 15 residues. CDR3 in amino acids: CASSPTSRYYNEQFF. The CDR3 DNA reads as TGTGCCAGCAGTCCCACTAGCAGGTATTACAATGAGCAGTTCTTC.

The genes are TRBV7-8 and TRBJ2-7; 8 bases agree with TRBD1. Trimming cost V 1 base and J 1 base; bases outside gene matches: 6. The CDR3 is 16 residues long. From germline, CDR1 is SGHVS and CDR2 FQNEAQ. The CDR3 loop is CASSLGWGQVSYEQYF. CDR3 nucleotides: TGTGCCAGCAGCTTAGGTTGGGGACAGGTTTCCTACGAGCAGTACTTC.

The V gene is TRBV19, the J gene TRBJ1-2; perhaps TRBD1 as D (6 bases). Trimming left V 4 bases short and J 6 bases short, with 18 bases between. The germline CDR1 and CDR2 sequences are LNHDA and SQIVND (reference sequence). The CDR3 is made up of 15 amino acids. The CDR3 sequence: CASSTYSDRKHGYTF. The CDR3 DNA reads as TGTGCCAGTAGTACCTATTCTGACAGGAAGCATGGCTACACCTTC.

The chain employs TRBV4-3 and TRBJ2-4; either TRBD1 or TRBD2 may fit D (5 bases each). Per the germline V gene, CDR1 is LGHNA and CDR2 is YSLEER. The CDR3 length is 20 residues. The germline V and J ends were trimmed by 2 bases and 2 bases, with 25 bases remaining between them. DNA for the CDR3: TGCGCCAGCAGCCAACGGAGGTGGGACCCAACTAAGAGATCCAAAAACATTCAGTACTTC. Amino acid sequence: CASSQRRWDPTKRSKNIQYF.

Many counts were recorded for this clonotype. The chain links TRBV6-1 to TRBJ1-5; D is uncertain. CDR1 and CDR2 (germline): MNHNS, SASEGT. The V gene lost 5 bases and the J gene lost 1 base, with 12 bases spanning the gap. The CDR3 runs to 15 residues. CDR3 protein: CASSSRGVSNQPQHF. DNA for the CDR3: TGTGCCAGCAGTTCCCGTGGAGTAAGCAATCAGCCCCAGCATTTT.

This clonotype was counted ten times or more. The chain links TRBV5-1 to TRBJ2-7; 9 bases are shared with TRBD2. Trimming took 0 bases from V and 7 from J; bases not matched to a gene: 11. This CDR3 region has 16 residues. Germline V CDR1 and CDR2: SGHRS, YFSETQ. The CDR3 region is CASSLDGAGGPWEQYF. In DNA, the CDR3 is TGCGCCAGCAGCTTGGATGGAGCGGGAGGTCCCTGGGAGCAGTACTTC.

A remark on this clonotype: This may come from a read error, since a much larger clone is one base off. This chain joins TRBV19 and TRBJ1-1, with 8 bases aligning to TRBD1. V shed 3 bases, J shed 9 bases, and the junction held 9 bases outside the gene matches. The CDR3 contains 14 residues. In germline, CDR1 is LNHDA, CDR2 SQIVND (reference sequence). The DNA for the CDR3 is TGTGCCAGTAGTATGGCGGACAGGGTCATTCAAGCTTTCTTT. Protein: CASSMADRVIQAFF.

This rearrangement joins TRBV5-6 to TRBJ2-1; 9 nucleotides line up with TRBD2. J lost 0 bases, V lost 4 bases, and 8 bases had no gene match. This CDR3 spans 17 amino acids. Germline CDR1 is SGHDT and CDR2 is YYEEEE. DNA for the CDR3: TGTGCCAGCAGCCTCCGAGCGGGAGGACTCTCCTACAATGAGCAGTTCTTC. This codes for CASSLRAGGLSYNEQFF.

This clonotype was observed many times. The rearrangement links TRBV20-1 to TRBJ2-7; no clear D. V dropped 5 bases and J dropped 3 bases, with 14 bases sitting between them. Germline V gene sequence: CDR1 DFQATT, CDR2 SNEGSKA (reference sequence). The CDR3 length is 13 residues. This chain's CDR3 is CSAGPESDYEQYF. In nucleotides, the CDR3 is TGCAGTGCTGGACCGGAGTCAGACTACGAGCAGTACTTC.

This clonotype was recorded at least ten times. The chain recombines TRBV2 with TRBJ1-2, with 7 bases matching TRBD1. Germline trimming cut 7 bases from V and 2 bases from J; bases unmatched to any gene: 10. This CDR3 is 15 amino acids long. Looked up from germline, CDR1 is SNHLY and CDR2 is FYNNEI. DNA of the CDR3: TGTGCCAGCACAACCCCGGACAGGACCAACTATGGCTACACCTTC. It codes for CASTTPDRTNYGYTF.

The CDR3 sequence: CASKGEGKGQPQHF. DNA for the CDR3: TGTGCCAGCAAGGGGGAGGGAAAGGGTCAGCCCCAGCATTTT. The rearrangement joins TRBV2 to TRBJ1-5; tentative D call: TRBD1 (6 bases). The CDR3 contains 14 residues. In germline, CDR1 is SNHLY, CDR2 FYNNEI. Trimming stripped 7 bases from V and 6 bases from J, with 16 bases between.

With regard to this clonotype: One base away lies a much larger clone, so this may be a sequencing read error. This sequence joins TRBV28 and TRBJ2-7, with D perhaps TRBD1 (5 bases). Germline V gene sequence: CDR1 MDHEN, CDR2 SYDVKM. The CDR3 covers 16 residues. This CDR3 reads CASSLSFYRQTYGQYF. The CDR3 DNA reads as TGTGCCAGCAGTTTGTCATTCTACAGGCAGACCTACGGGCAGTACTTC.

This clonotype has more than one count but fewer than ten. The chain joins TRBV27 to TRBJ2-7, with D possibly TRBD1 on 6 matching bases. V lost 6 bases and J lost 1, with 16 bases in between. The length of the CDR3 is 15 residues. Per the germline V gene, CDR1 is MNHEY and CDR2 is SMNVEV (reference sequence). The chain's CDR3 is CASSISTGHSYEQYF. The DNA of the CDR3 is TGTGCCAGCAGCATCTCGACAGGCCATTCCTACGAGCAGTACTTC.

This clonotype was picked up many times. The rearrangement links TRBV9 to TRBJ2-5; D is perhaps TRBD1 (6 bases). Trimming took 3 bases from V and 4 from J, leaving 13 bases between them. The CDR3 covers 14 residues. Germline values: CDR1 SGDLS, CDR2 YYNGEE. Here the CDR3 reads CASSDPSRGETQYF. CDR3 sequence (DNA): TGTGCCAGCAGCGACCCTAGCAGGGGAGAGACCCAGTACTTC.

The rearrangement joins TRBV6-1 to TRBJ2-7; 8 nucleotides match TRBD1. The junction had 18 bases not matched to a gene; V was cut back by 6 bases and J by 5 bases. The length of the CDR3 is 17 residues. Germline loops: CDR1 MNHNS, CDR2 SASEGT. In DNA form, the CDR3 reads TGTGCCAGCAGCCCTGACCCGGCAGGGGGCCTACTCAACGAGCAGTACTTC. As protein: CASSPDPAGGLLNEQYF.

This clonotype was recorded a few times. This rearrangement joins TRBV6-2 or TRBV6-3 to TRBJ1-1; 7 nucleotides agree with TRBD1. V trimming: 6 bases; J trimming: 7 bases; junction bases outside the gene matches: 14. Germline V gene data show CDR1 as MNHEY and CDR2 as SVGEGT. There are 15 residues in the CDR3. CDR3 residues: CASRILSGTELEAFF. The DNA for the CDR3 is TGTGCCAGCAGGATCCTTTCCGGGACAGAACTTGAAGCTTTCTTT.

This chain connects TRBV20-1 to TRBJ1-5; D may be TRBD1 (5 bases). Trimming left V 6 bases short and J 4 bases short, with 22 bases between. This CDR3 is built from 16 residues. CDR1 DFQATT and CDR2 SNEGSKA come from the germline V gene (reference sequence). The CDR3 DNA sequence: TGCAGTGCGCCTTTAAGGCAGGGCGATTGGAATCAGCCCCAGCATTTT. Its protein is CSAPLRQGDWNQPQHF.

This clonotype occurred a few times. V gene TRBV4-1 combines with J gene TRBJ1-5; 8 bases line up with TRBD1. Germline V gene sequence: CDR1 MGHRA, CDR2 YSYEKL. The ends lost 1 base at V and 3 bases at J; junction bases unmatched: 8. This CDR3 contains 17 residues. As DNA, the CDR3 is TGCGCCAGCAGCCAAGGACGGGTCAGGGGGCCCAATCAGCCCCAGCATTTT. It specifies CASSQGRVRGPNQPQHF.